The sequence of this TCR beta chain was determined in a study of cytomegalovirus exposure and HLA in healthy donors. General study findings and limits: Fewer N-insertions (relative to the roughly 730-donor mean) were reportedly seen in an Asian-associated ancestry cluster in a later analysis.

This CDR3 has 14 residues. Germline CDR1 MNHEY, CDR2 SVGAGI. V lost 6 bases to trimming and J lost 0 bases; unmatched junction nucleotides: 1. PCR used 60 Vbeta primers and 13 Jbeta primers. As processed by the authors: Later work found around 72 million unique TCR beta chains, with 9.5 million to 11 million shared. The table came from immunoSEQ multiplex PCR; TCRdb's copy has only in-frame clones and leaves some out. That table furnishes V, J and clone size, whereas the DNA furnished D and trimming. The sample has some 190,000 clones, about three quarters seen once. Points on this clone: Its antigen is still unknown.

This sequence was found in a young man in good health and CMV-seronegative. The sequenced sample consisted of PBMCs. V is TRBV6-5 and J is TRBJ2-2; TRBD1 matches at 7 bases. The CDR3 here is CASRQGANTGELFF. The CDR3, as DNA: TGTGCCAGCAGGCAGGGGGCGAACACCGGGGAGCTGTTTTTT.